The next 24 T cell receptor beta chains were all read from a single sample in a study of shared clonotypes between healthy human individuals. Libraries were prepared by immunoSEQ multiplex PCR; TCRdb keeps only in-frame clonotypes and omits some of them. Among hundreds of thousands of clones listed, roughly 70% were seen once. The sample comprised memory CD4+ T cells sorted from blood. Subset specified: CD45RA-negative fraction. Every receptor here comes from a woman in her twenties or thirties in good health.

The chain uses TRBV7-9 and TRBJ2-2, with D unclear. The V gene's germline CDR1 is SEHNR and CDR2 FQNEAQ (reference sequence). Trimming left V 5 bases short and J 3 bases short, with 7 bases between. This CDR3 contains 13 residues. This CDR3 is CASSLEDTGELFF. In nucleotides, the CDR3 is TGTGCCAGCAGCCTAGAGGACACCGGGGAGCTGTTTTTT.

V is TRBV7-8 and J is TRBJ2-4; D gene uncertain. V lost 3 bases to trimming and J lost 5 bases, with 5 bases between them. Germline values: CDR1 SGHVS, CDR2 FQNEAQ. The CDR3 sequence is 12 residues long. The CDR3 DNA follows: TGTGCCAGCAGCTTGAGCCAAAACATTCAGTACTTC. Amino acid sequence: CASSLSQNIQYF.

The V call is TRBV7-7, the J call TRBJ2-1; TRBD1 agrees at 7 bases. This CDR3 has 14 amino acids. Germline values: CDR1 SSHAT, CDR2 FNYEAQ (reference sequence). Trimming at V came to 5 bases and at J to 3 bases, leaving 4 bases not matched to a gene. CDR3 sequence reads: CASSRDRNYNEQFF. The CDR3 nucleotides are TGTGCCAGCAGCCGGGACAGAAACTACAATGAGCAGTTCTTC.

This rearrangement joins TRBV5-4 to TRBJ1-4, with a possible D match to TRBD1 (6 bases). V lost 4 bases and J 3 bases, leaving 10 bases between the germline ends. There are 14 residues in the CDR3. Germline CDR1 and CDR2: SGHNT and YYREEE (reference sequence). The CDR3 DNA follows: TGTGCCAGCAGCCGCGAGGGGGCTAATGAAAAACTGTTTTTT. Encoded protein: CASSREGANEKLFF. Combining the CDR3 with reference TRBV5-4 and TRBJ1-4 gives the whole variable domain ETGVTQSPTHLIKTRGQQVTLRCSSQSGHNTVSWYQQALGQGPQFIFQYYREEENGRGNFPPRFSGLQFPNYSSELNVNALELDDSALYLCASSREGANEKLFFGSGTQLSVL.

CDR3 DNA sequence: TGTGCCAGCAGCCAGGGACAGAGCACCGGGGAGCTGTTTTTT. This translates into CASSQGQSTGELFF. The rearrangement joins TRBV13 to TRBJ2-2; 7 bases line up with TRBD1. This CDR3 region has 14 residues. The trim removed 5 bases at V and 4 bases at J, leaving 4 bases unmatched. From germline, CDR1 is PRHDT and CDR2 FYEKMQ (reference sequence).

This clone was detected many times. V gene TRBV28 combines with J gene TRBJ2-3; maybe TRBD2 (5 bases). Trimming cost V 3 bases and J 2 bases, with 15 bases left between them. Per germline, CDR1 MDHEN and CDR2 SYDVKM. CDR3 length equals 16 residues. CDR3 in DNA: TGTGCCAGCAGTTTTTTACCAGCGGAGACCACAGATACGCAGTATTTT. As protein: CASSFLPAETTDTQYF.

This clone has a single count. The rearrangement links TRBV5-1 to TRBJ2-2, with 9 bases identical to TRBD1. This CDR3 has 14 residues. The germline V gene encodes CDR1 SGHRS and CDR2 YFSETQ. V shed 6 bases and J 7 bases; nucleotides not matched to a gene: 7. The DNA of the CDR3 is TGCGCCAGCAAAAATACAGGGGGCAGCGGGGAGCTGTTTTTT. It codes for CASKNTGGSGELFF.

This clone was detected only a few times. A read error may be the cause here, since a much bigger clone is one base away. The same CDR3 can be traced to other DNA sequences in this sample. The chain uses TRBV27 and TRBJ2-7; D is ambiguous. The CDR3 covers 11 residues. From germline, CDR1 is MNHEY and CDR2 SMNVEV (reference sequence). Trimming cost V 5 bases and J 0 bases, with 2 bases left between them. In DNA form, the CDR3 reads TGTGCCAGCAGTCTCTCCTACGAGCAGTACTTC. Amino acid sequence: CASSLSYEQYF.

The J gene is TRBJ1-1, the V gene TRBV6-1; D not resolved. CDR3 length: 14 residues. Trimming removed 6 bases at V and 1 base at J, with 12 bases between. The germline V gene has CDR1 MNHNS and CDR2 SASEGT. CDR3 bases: TGTGCCAGCAGGATGGGTTCTCGGAACACTGAAGCTTTCTTT. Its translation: CASRMGSRNTEAFF.

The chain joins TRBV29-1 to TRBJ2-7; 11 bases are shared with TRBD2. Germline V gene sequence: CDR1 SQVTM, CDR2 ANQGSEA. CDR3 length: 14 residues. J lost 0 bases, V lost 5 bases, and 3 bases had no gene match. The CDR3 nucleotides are TGCAGCGTTTCTGGACTAGCGGGCTCCTACGAGCAGTACTTC. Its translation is CSVSGLAGSYEQYF.

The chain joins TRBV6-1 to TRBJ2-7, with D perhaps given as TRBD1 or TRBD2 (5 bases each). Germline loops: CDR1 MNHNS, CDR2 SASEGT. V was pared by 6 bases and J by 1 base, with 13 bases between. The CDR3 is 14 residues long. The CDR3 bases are TGTGCCAGCAGGGGGACGGTGGGATCCTACGAGCAGTACTTC. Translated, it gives CASRGTVGSYEQYF.

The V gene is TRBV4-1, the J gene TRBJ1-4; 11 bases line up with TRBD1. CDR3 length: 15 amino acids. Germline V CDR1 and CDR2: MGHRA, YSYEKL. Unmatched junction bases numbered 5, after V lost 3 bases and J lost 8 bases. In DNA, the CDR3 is TGCGCCAGCAGCCATGGACAGGGGGCGAGGGAAAAACTGTTTTTT. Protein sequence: CASSHGQGAREKLFF.

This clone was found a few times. The CDR3 sequence is CASSPGPDYHNTEAFF. The CDR3 DNA reads TGTGCCAGCAGTCCGGGCCCCGACTACCATAACACTGAAGCTTTCTTT. The rearrangement links TRBV7-8 to TRBJ1-1; D gene unclear. Germline V gene data show CDR1 as SGHVS and CDR2 as FQNEAQ. With 6 bases removed from V and 2 bases from J, the gap between germline ends came to 19 bases. The CDR3 contains 16 residues.

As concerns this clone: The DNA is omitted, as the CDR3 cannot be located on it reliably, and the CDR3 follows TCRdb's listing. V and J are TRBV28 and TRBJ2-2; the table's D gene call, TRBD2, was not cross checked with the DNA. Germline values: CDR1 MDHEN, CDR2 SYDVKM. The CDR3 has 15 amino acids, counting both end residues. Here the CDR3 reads CASSSSAGRIGELFF.

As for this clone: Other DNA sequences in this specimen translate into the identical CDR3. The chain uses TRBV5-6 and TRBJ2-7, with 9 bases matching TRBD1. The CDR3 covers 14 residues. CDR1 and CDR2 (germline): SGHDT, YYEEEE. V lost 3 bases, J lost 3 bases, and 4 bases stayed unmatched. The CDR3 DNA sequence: TGTGCCAGCAGCTCCGGACAGGGGCTCTACGAGCAGTACTTC. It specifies CASSSGQGLYEQYF.

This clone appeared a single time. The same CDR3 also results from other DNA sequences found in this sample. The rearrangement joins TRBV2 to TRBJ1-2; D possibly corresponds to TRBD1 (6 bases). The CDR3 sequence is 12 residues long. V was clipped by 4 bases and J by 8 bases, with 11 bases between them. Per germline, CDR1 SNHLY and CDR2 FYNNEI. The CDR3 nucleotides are TGTGCCAGCAGTGTTACAGGGTACGGCTACACCTTC. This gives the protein CASSVTGYGYTF.

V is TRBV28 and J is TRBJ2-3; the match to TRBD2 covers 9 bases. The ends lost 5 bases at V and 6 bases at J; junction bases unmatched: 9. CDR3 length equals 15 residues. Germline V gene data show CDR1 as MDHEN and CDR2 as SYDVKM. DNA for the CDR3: TGTGCCAGCAGTAAGAATAGCGGGAGCTTCGATACGCAGTATTTT. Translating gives CASSKNSGSFDTQYF.

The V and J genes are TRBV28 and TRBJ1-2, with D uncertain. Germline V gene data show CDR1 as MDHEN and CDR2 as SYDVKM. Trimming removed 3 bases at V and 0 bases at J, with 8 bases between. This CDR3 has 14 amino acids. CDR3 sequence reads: CASSLAAANYGYTF. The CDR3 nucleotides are TGTGCCAGCAGTTTGGCAGCAGCTAACTATGGCTACACCTTC.

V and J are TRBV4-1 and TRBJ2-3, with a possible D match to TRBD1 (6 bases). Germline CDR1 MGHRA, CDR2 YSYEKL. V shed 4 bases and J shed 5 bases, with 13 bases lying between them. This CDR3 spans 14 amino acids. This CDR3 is CASSLPGAGDTQYF. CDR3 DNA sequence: TGCGCCAGCAGCCTACCAGGGGCAGGAGATACGCAGTATTTT.

CDR3: CSASRSGELFF. Written as DNA, the CDR3 is TGCAGTGCTAGTCGGTCCGGGGAGCTGTTTTTT. The chain combines TRBV20-1 with TRBJ2-2, with D uncertain. Trimming removed 3 bases from V and 6 bases from J, with 5 bases in between. This CDR3 contains 11 residues. In germline, CDR1 is DFQATT, CDR2 SNEGSKA (reference sequence).

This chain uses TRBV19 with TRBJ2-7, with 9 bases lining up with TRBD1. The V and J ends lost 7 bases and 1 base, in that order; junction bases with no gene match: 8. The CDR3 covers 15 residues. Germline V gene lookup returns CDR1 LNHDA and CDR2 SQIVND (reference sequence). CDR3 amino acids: CASKKGQGTSYEQYF. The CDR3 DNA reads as TGTGCCAGTAAGAAAGGACAGGGGACTTCCTACGAGCAGTACTTC.

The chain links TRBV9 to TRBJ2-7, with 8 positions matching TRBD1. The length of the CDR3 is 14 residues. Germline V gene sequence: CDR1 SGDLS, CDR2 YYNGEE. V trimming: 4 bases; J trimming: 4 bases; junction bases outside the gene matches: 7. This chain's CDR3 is CASSPTTGGYEQYF. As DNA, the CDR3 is TGTGCCAGCAGCCCAACCACAGGGGGATACGAGCAGTACTTC.

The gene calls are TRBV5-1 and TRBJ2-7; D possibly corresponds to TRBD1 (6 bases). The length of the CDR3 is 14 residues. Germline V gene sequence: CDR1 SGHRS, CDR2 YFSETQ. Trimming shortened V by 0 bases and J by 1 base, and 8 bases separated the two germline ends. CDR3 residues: CASSLAGESYEQYF. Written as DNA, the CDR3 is TGCGCCAGCAGCTTGGCAGGGGAGTCCTACGAGCAGTACTTC. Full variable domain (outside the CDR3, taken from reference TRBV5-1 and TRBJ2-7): KAGVTQTPRYLIKTRGQQVTLSCSPISGHRSVSWYQQTPGQGLQFLFEYFSETQRNKGNFPGRFSGRQFSNSRSEMNVSTLELGDSALYLCASSLAGESYEQYFGPGTRLTVT.

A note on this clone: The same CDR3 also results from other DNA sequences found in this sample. The DNA for the CDR3 is TGTGCCAGCAGGAGGGAGAACACCGGGGAGCTGTTTTTT. Amino acid sequence: CASRRENTGELFF. The chain joins TRBV2 to TRBJ2-2; TRBD2 might be the D (5 bases). Looked up from germline, CDR1 is SNHLY and CDR2 is FYNNEI. The CDR3 is 13 amino acids. Trimming cost V 6 bases and J 1 base, with 6 bases left between them.